This entry lists 12 T cell receptor beta chains sequenced from one sample in a study of T-cell reconstitution after alpha-beta-depleted transplantation in children. Construction of the TCRbeta library involved unique molecular identifiers. TCRdb re-analysed the PCR reads in MiXCR, keeping a single row per CDR3 protein. This table has around 370,000 distinct CDR3 sequences, over 9% appearing once. The sequencing used PBMCs from the stem cell graft donor, collected from the stem cell graft. These receptors originate from a human donor who donated a stem cell graft to a child with acute lymphoblastic leukemia.

This rearrangement joins TRBV12-5 to TRBJ2-7; TRBD1 aligns across 7 bases. Germline CDR1 and CDR2: LGHNT and FRNRAP. The CDR3 is 15 amino acids. V dropped 2 bases and J dropped 7; count of bases not matched to a gene: 11. CDR3 loop: CASGLPDRPSVEQYF. The DNA for the CDR3 is TGTGCTAGTGGTTTGCCGGACAGGCCCTCGGTGGAGCAGTACTTC.

This clonotype showed up just a few times. The chain links TRBV6-9 to TRBJ1-5, with D possibly being TRBD1 (6 bases). CDR1 and CDR2 (germline): MNHGY, SVAAGI. This CDR3 is built from 16 residues. The V and J ends lost 4 bases and 6 bases respectively, with 19 bases between them. CDR3 in amino acids: CASSLRGTGNSQPQHF. The CDR3 region has the DNA TGTGCCAGCAGTTTAAGGGGCACAGGGAATTCTCAGCCCCAGCATTTT.

This clonotype was observed many times. The chain carries TRBV25-1 and TRBJ2-6; D remains unclear. Germline assignment: CDR1 MGHDK and CDR2 SYGVNS. This CDR3 has 16 amino acids. V lost 4 bases and J lost 3, with 13 bases in between. DNA of the CDR3: TGTGCCAGCAGTGGGTTATACGGTGGTGGGGCCAACGTCCTGACTTTC. Its protein product is CASSGLYGGGANVLTF.

This clonotype was detected a few times. For the CDR3, the DNA is TGCGCCAGCAGCTTGATGGCAGGGGGAACCTACGAGCAGTACTTC. It codes for CASSLMAGGTYEQYF. The rearrangement uses TRBV5-1 and TRBJ2-7; 7 bases are a match to TRBD1. V trimming: 1 base; J trimming: 2 bases; junction bases outside the gene matches: 6. This CDR3 is 15 amino acids long. Germline CDR1 SGHRS, CDR2 YFSETQ.

This clonotype has a handful of counts. J is TRBJ1-1 and V is TRBV29-1; TRBD1 matches at 7 bases. CDR3 length: 14 amino acids. J gave up 8 bases and V 0 bases, and 9 bases lay outside the gene matches. Germline lookup yields CDR1 SQVTM and CDR2 ANQGSEA. CDR3 protein: CSVEDPYGTAEAFF. CDR3 coding DNA: TGCAGCGTTGAAGATCCTTACGGGACAGCCGAAGCTTTCTTT.

This clonotype has just a few counts. This rearrangement joins TRBV30 to TRBJ2-3; 9 nucleotides line up with TRBD2. The V gene's germline CDR1 is GTSNPN and CDR2 SVGIG (reference sequence). CDR3 length: 18 residues. The V and J ends lost 1 base and 2 bases, in that order; junction bases with no gene match: 13. CDR3 residues: CAWSGDSGSGLLTDTQYF. Here the CDR3 DNA reads TGTGCCTGGAGTGGTGATAGCGGGAGCGGGCTACTCACAGATACGCAGTATTTT.

The CDR3 loop is CASSEAPGGSPLHF. CDR3 nucleotides: TGTGCCAGCAGTGAAGCCCCCGGGGGTTCACCCCTCCACTTT. The V and J genes are TRBV2 and TRBJ1-6, with a tentative D call TRBD1 (5 bases). The CDR3 is made up of 14 amino acids. Germline assignment: CDR1 SNHLY and CDR2 FYNNEI. V gave up 0 bases and J gave up 9 bases, with 9 bases separating them.

There are many counts of this clonotype. The DNA for the CDR3 is TGCGCCAGCAGCTTCAGGGGGAGCACAGATACGCAGTATTTT. Protein: CASSFRGSTDTQYF. The rearrangement joins TRBV5-1 to TRBJ2-3, with 7 nucleotides matching TRBD1. The germline gives CDR1 SGHRS, CDR2 YFSETQ. CDR3 length: 14 amino acids. With 2 bases clipped from V and 0 bases from J, the junction kept 0 bases outside the gene matches.

This clonotype was seen only a few times. The chain joins TRBV12-3 or TRBV12-4 to TRBJ2-3; 8 nucleotides match TRBD2. Trimming cost V 10 bases and J 1 base; bases outside gene matches: 7. The CDR3 has 14 amino acids. The CDR3 loop reads CATPAGDGTDTQYF. In nucleotides, the CDR3 is TGTGCCACCCCAGCGGGAGATGGCACAGATACGCAGTATTTT.

The chain recombines TRBV5-4 with TRBJ2-7; the D gene could be TRBD1 or TRBD2 (5 bases each). This CDR3 region has 16 residues. V was clipped by 3 bases and J by 0 bases, with 16 bases between them. Germline CDR1 is SGHNT and CDR2 is YYREEE (reference sequence). CDR3 protein: CASSSGAGGNSYEQYF. CDR3 in DNA: TGTGCCAGCAGCTCCGGGGCTGGGGGAAACTCCTACGAGCAGTACTTC.

Note on this clonotype: Being one base from a much bigger clone, this may be a read error. The chain combines TRBV7-9 with TRBJ1-2; a possible D gene is TRBD1 (6 bases). CDR1 is SEHNR and CDR2 is FQNEAQ in the germline V gene (reference sequence). The CDR3 spans 14 residues. The CDR3 reads CASSYGQSFYGYPF. The CDR3 DNA reads TGTGCCAGCAGTTACGGACAGTCTTTTTATGGCTACCCCTTC.

V usage is TRBV27 and J usage is TRBJ2-3, with D perhaps given as TRBD1 or TRBD2 (5 bases each). In germline, CDR1 is MNHEY, CDR2 SMNVEV (reference sequence). The CDR3 is 15 amino acids. V shed 0 bases and J shed 5 bases, with 12 bases lying between them. The CDR3 DNA reads as TGTGCCAGCAGTTTATCCTCCGGGGCCCGAGATACGCAGTATTTT. It encodes CASSLSSGARDTQYF.